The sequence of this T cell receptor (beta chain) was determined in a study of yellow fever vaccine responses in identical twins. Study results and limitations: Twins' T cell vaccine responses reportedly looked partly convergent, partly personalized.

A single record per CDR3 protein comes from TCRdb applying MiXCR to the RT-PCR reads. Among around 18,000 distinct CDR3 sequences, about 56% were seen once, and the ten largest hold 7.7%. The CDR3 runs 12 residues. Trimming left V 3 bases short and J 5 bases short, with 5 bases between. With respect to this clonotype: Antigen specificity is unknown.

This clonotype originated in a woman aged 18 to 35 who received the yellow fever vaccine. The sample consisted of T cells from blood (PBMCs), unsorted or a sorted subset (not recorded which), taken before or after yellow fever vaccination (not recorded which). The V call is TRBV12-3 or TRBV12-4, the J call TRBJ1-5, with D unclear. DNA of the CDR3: TGTGCCAGCAGTTTGAAAGATCAGCCCCAGCATTTT. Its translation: CASSLKDQPQHF.